One and the same sample provided the 3 T cell receptor beta chains below, sequenced in a study of T cell repertoires in cytomegalovirus infection (dated by TCRdb to between 2018 and 2021). Instrument on record: Illumina HiSeq 1500. The public reads were run again by TCRdb, first through fastp at Q25 and then through MiXCR, and only productive beta chains were kept. CDR3 protein sequences are deduplicated, and each keeps its most common genes and DNA. Here the sample has 450,000 to 600,000 distinct CDR3 sequences; around 10% occur a single time. The top ten clones comprise roughly 10% of the sample. The specimen was PBMCs. These receptor sequences come from a human donor in good health (CMV status not recorded). Some clones in this sample may be carry-over from other donors' samples.

The chain combines TRBV5-4 with TRBJ1-2; D might be TRBD1 (6 bases). The CDR3 has 15 amino acids. Germline CDR1 and CDR2: SGHNT and YYREEE (reference sequence). V lost 0 bases and J lost 4, with 13 bases in between. The DNA of the CDR3 is TGTGCCAGCAGCTTGGTCCAAGGAGGGGGCTATGGCTACACCTTC. It yields the protein CASSLVQGGGYGYTF.

This clonotype was detected ten times or more. The chain links TRBV7-3 to TRBJ2-2, with D unresolved. The CDR3 loop spans 14 amino acids. Per the germline V gene, CDR1 is SGHTA and CDR2 is FQGTGA. The V gene lost 2 bases and the J gene lost 5 bases, with 9 bases spanning the gap. The CDR3 protein is CASSLGTLTGELFF. In nucleotides, the CDR3 is TGTGCCAGCAGCTTAGGAACATTAACCGGGGAGCTGTTTTTT. The full variable domain, with the rest looked up from reference TRBV7-3 and TRBJ2-2, is GAGVSQTPSNKVTEKGKYVELRCDPISGHTALYWYRQSLGQGPEFLIYFQGTGAADDSGLPNDRFFAVRPEGSVSTLKIQRTERGDSAVYLCASSLGTLTGELFFGEGSRLTVL.

This clonotype was recorded a few times. The chain carries TRBV11-2 and TRBJ1-1; 9 positions match TRBD1. Trimming at V came to 4 bases and at J to 6 bases, leaving 9 bases not matched to a gene. In germline, CDR1 is SGHAT, CDR2 FQNNGV. The CDR3 sequence is 15 residues long. CDR3 sequence: CASSSRDRVMAEAFF. The CDR3 coding sequence is TGTGCCAGCAGCTCCCGGGACAGGGTGATGGCTGAAGCTTTCTTT.